Described below is a single TCR beta chain sequence and its context. The antigen is undetermined. The CDR3 consists of 15 residues. Germline V CDR1 and CDR2: SNHLY, FYNNEI. Trimming took off 5 bases at V and 2 bases at J, with 15 bases between the two ends. These data belong to a study of T cell responses to AZD1222 COVID-19 vaccine. Profiling relied on immunoSEQ multiplex PCR, and the TCRdb table lists in-frame clones only, not all of them. This table holds over 110,000 clones, about 90% found once. General study results and limits: Rises in breadth and depth of Spike-specific TCRs came after two AZD1222 doses.

The V gene is TRBV2, the J gene TRBJ1-1, with no clear D. The sample was peripheral blood, taken 28 days after the second AZD1222 dose. This TCR derives from an adult who received the AZD1222 COVID-19 vaccine. For the CDR3, the DNA is TGTGCCAGCAGTCCAAGCAGCACACAAAACACTGAAGCTTTCTTT. Amino acid sequence: CASSPSSTQNTEAFF.